The source of this TCR beta chain is a study of CD8+CD57+ T cells in acquired aplastic anemia. The study's findings and limits: Patients had roughly 31 CD8+ CDR3 sequences in common with controls (the shared set).

The authors sequenced patients whose flow cytometry had shown CD8+CD57+ cell expansion. With no exception, the patients had severe acquired aplastic anemia. J gave up 1 base and V 4 bases, and 8 bases lay outside the gene matches. Germline values: CDR1 SGHDT, CDR2 YYEEEE. The CDR3 totals 16 residues. It was genomic DNA that served as the template for profiling TCR beta VDJ and CDR3. TCRdb reprocessed the reads with MiXCR, giving one entry per CDR3 protein. The top ten hold under 9% of the sample, which has roughly 240,000 distinct CDR3 sequences, around 43% seen once. This clonotype was observed a few times. Its specificity is unknown.

The source of this sequence is a human donor with aplastic anemia. The sequenced material came from sorted CD4+, CD8+, or CD8+CD57+ T cells (not recorded which) from PBMCs. This rearrangement joins TRBV5-6 to TRBJ2-4; 7 bases align to TRBD2. CDR3 loop: CASSPTGGYAKNIQYF. CDR3 sequence (DNA): TGTGCCAGCAGCCCGACCGGGGGGTATGCCAAAAACATTCAGTACTTC.